The rows below give T cell receptor beta chains drawn from one sample of a study of T cell responses to AZD1222 COVID-19 vaccine. Assay: immunoSEQ multiplex PCR; the TCRdb copy retains only in-frame clones and omits some. The repertoire consists of around 46,000 clones, with 89% occurring once and the leading ten covering approximately 5%. The specimen comprised peripheral blood, sampled 28 days after the second AZD1222 dose. These receptors came from an adult who received the AZD1222 COVID-19 vaccine. The CDR3 runs from the conserved cysteine through the conserved F or W. The D gene is left open where the match is weak.

j_gene: TRBJ1-6; d_gene: TRBD1; v_gene: TRBV19; CDR3aa: CASRDRENSPLHF
j_gene: TRBJ1-5; d_gene: NA; v_gene: TRBV27; CDR3aa: CASSFRWLESNQPQHF
j_gene: TRBJ2-1; d_gene: NA; v_gene: TRBV21-1; CDR3aa: CASTRGEGHDNEQFF
j_gene: TRBJ1-5; d_gene: NA; v_gene: TRBV13; CDR3aa: CASSLGHRNQPQHF
j_gene: TRBJ1-2; d_gene: NA; v_gene: TRBV5-1; CDR3aa: CASSSTDGIYGYTF
j_gene: TRBJ2-1; d_gene: NA; v_gene: TRBV6-6; CDR3aa: CASSPSKWGINEQFF
j_gene: TRBJ2-1; d_gene: NA; v_gene: TRBV2; CDR3aa: CASSALGNEQFF
j_gene: TRBJ2-7; d_gene: TRBD1; v_gene: TRBV11-2; CDR3aa: CASGQTGLEQYF
j_gene: TRBJ1-2; d_gene: NA; v_gene: TRBV10-2; CDR3aa: CASSAGGSAGYTF
j_gene: TRBJ2-1; d_gene: TRBD2; v_gene: TRBV6-2/TRBV6-3; CDR3aa: CASSYQRESEQFF
j_gene: TRBJ1-2; d_gene: NA; v_gene: TRBV4-2; CDR3aa: CASSQDLGHGYTF
j_gene: TRBJ2-1; d_gene: TRBD2; v_gene: TRBV2; CDR3aa: CASSSPLAGSYNEQFF
j_gene: TRBJ2-7; d_gene: TRBD2; v_gene: TRBV5-8; CDR3aa: CASSLESGSSYEQYF
j_gene: TRBJ2-2; d_gene: NA; v_gene: TRBV19; CDR3aa: CASKAGPGSGELFF
j_gene: TRBJ1-6; d_gene: NA; v_gene: TRBV3-1/TRBV3-2; CDR3aa: CASSQAEGRSPLHF
j_gene: TRBJ2-7; d_gene: NA; v_gene: TRBV5-1; CDR3aa: CASSLVGGQAHEQYF
j_gene: TRBJ2-3; d_gene: TRBD1; v_gene: TRBV28; CDR3aa: CASETGADTQYF
j_gene: TRBJ2-7; d_gene: TRBD2; v_gene: TRBV11-3; CDR3aa: CASSLEASGSYEQYF
j_gene: TRBJ1-2; d_gene: NA; v_gene: TRBV7-2; CDR3aa: CASSLGGDYGYTF
j_gene: TRBJ2-2; d_gene: NA; v_gene: TRBV27; CDR3aa: CASSGTGELFF
j_gene: TRBJ1-2; d_gene: NA; v_gene: TRBV10-3; CDR3aa: CAISDPNYGYTF
j_gene: TRBJ2-3; d_gene: TRBD2; v_gene: TRBV28; CDR3aa: CASRKAGPRTDTQYF
j_gene: TRBJ2-3; d_gene: TRBD2; v_gene: TRBV10-2; CDR3aa: CATRRLAGGPADTQYF
j_gene: TRBJ1-1; d_gene: TRBD1; v_gene: TRBV9; CDR3aa: CASREAGTVNTEAFF
j_gene: TRBJ2-3; d_gene: TRBD2; v_gene: TRBV28; CDR3aa: CASSLGLAGARDTQYF
j_gene: TRBJ2-5; d_gene: NA; v_gene: TRBV28; CDR3aa: CASSLFRETQYF
j_gene: TRBJ2-2; d_gene: TRBD1; v_gene: TRBV6-4; CDR3aa: CASRSGGGTGELFF
j_gene: TRBJ1-2; d_gene: NA; v_gene: TRBV5-1; CDR3aa: CASSLAGDYGYTF
j_gene: TRBJ1-1; d_gene: NA; v_gene: TRBV7-6; CDR3aa: CASSSEGTEAFF